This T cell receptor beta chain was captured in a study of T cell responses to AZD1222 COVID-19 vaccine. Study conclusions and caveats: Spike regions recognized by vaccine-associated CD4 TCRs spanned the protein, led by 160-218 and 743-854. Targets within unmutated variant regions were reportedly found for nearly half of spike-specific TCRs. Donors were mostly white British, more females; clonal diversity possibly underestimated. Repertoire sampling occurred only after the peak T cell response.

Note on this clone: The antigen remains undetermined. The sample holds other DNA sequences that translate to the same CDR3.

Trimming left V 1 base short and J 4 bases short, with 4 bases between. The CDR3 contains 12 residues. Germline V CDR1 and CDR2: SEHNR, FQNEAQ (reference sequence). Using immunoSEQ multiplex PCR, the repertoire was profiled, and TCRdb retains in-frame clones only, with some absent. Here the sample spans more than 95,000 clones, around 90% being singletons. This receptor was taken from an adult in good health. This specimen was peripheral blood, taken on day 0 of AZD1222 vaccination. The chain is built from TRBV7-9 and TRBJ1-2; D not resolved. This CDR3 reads CASSLGGYGYTF. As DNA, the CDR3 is TGTGCCAGCAGCTTAGGCGGCTATGGCTACACCTTC.